This T cell receptor beta chain was identified in a study of OX40 agonist ivuxolimab in advanced cancers. Points on this clone: What it recognizes is unknown.

Trimming took off 5 bases at V and 7 bases at J, with 14 bases between the two ends. The CDR3 is made up of 12 amino acids. Germline CDR1 is GTSNPN and CDR2 is SVGIG (reference sequence). The method was immunoSEQ multiplex PCR; TCRdb's version includes in-frame clones alone and lacks a portion of them. The sample yields fewer than 85,000 clones, less than 95% seen once. Study results and limitations: Among the lowest peripheral clonal expansion occurred in 0.1-3.0 mg/kg partial responders. CD4+ and CD8+ T cells in blood underwent clonal expansion by week 6 at 0.1 to 3.0 mg/kg.

This specimen consisted of CD4+ or CD8+ T cells sorted from blood, obtained in a trial of the OX40 agonist ivuxolimab. The chain couples TRBV30 to TRBJ1-1; possible D gene TRBD1, 5 bases. This TCR derives from an adult with an advanced solid tumor such as melanoma, head and neck, liver or kidney cancer. The CDR3 DNA follows: TGTGCCTGGTGGGACCTACCGCTTGAAGCTTTCTTT. Translating gives CAWWDLPLEAFF.